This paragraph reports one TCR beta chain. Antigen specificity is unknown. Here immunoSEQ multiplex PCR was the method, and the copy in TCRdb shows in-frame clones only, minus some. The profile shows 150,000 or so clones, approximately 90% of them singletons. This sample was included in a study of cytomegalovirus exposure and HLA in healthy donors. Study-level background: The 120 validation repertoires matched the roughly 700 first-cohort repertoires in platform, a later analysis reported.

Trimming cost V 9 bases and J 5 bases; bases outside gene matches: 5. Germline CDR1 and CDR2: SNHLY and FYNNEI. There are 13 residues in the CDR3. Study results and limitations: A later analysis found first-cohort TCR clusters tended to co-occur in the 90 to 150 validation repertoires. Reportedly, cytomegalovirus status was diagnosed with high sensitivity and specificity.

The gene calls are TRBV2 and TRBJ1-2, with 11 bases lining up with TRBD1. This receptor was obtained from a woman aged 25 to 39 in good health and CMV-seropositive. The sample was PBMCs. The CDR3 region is CARGDRGDYGYTF. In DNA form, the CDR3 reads TGTGCCAGGGGGGACAGGGGGGATTATGGCTACACCTTC.